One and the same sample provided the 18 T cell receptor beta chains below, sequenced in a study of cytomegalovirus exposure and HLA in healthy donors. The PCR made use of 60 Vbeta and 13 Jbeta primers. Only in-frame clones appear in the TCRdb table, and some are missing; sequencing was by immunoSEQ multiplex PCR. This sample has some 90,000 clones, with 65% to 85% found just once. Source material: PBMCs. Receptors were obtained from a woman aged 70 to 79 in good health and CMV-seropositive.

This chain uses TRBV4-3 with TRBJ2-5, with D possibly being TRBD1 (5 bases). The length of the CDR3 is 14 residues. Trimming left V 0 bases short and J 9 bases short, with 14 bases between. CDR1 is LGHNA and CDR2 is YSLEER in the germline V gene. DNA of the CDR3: TGCGCCAGCAGCCAAGAGACAGTTATTTCGTCCCAGTACTTC. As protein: CASSQETVISSQYF.

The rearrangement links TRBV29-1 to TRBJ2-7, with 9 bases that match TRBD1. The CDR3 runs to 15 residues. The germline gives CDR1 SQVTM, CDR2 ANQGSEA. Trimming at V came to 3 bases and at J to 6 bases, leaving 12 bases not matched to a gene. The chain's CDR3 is CSVELGGTGISEQYF. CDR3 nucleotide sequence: TGCAGCGTTGAGTTAGGGGGGACAGGGATCAGCGAGCAGTACTTC.

This chain's CDR3 is CASSVDGGNQPQHF. In nucleotides, the CDR3 is TGTGCCAGCAGCGTAGACGGGGGGAATCAGCCCCAGCATTTT. The gene calls are TRBV9 and TRBJ1-5, with D perhaps TRBD1 (5 bases). Germline V CDR1 and CDR2: SGDLS, YYNGEE. CDR3 size: 14 residues. Trimming shortened V by 0 bases and J by 4 bases, and 8 bases separated the two germline ends.

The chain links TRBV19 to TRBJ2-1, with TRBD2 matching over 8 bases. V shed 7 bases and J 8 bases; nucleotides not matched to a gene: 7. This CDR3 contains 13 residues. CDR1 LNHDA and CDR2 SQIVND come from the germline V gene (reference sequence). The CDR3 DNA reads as TGTGCCAGTACTCGAGCGGGAGAAGATGAGCAGTTCTTC. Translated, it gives CASTRAGEDEQFF.

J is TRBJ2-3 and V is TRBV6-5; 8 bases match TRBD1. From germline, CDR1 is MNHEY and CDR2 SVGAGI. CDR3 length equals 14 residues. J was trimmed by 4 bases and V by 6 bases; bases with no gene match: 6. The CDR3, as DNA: TGTGCCAGCAGGAGGACAGGGCAGGCAGATACGCAGTATTTT. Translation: CASRRTGQADTQYF.

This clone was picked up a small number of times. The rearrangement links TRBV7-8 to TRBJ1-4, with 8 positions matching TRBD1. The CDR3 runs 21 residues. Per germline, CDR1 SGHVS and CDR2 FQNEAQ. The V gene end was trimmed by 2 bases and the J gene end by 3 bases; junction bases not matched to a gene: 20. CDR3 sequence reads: CASSLRSVGRTGQGSNEKLFF. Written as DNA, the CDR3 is TGTGCCAGCAGCTTACGATCCGTGGGAAGGACAGGGCAGGGCTCTAATGAAAAACTGTTTTTT.

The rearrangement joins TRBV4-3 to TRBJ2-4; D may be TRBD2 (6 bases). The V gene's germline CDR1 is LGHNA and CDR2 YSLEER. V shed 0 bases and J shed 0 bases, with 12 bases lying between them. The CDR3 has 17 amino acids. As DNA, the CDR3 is TGCGCCAGCAGCCAAGATCAAGGCGGGGTAGCCAAAAACATTCAGTACTTC. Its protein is CASSQDQGGVAKNIQYF.

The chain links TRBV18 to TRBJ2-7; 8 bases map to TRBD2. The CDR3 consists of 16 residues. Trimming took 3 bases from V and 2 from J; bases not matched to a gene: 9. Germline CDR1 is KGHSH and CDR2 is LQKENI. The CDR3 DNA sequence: TGTGCCAGCTCACCGTTGGGACGGGGGGGTCCCTACGAGCAGTACTTC. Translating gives CASSPLGRGGPYEQYF.

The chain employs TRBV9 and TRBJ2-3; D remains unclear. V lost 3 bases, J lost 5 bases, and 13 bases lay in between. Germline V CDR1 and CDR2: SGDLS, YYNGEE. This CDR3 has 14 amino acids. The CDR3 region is CASSGHAGVDTQYF. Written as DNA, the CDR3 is TGTGCCAGCAGCGGCCACGCCGGTGTAGATACGCAGTATTTT.

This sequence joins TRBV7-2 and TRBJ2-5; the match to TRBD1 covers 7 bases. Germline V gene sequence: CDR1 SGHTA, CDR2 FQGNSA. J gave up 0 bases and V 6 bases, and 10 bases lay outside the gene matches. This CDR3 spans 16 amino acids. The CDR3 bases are TGTGCCAGCAGACCTACAGGGGCCTTGTACCAAGAGACCCAGTACTTC. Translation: CASRPTGALYQETQYF.

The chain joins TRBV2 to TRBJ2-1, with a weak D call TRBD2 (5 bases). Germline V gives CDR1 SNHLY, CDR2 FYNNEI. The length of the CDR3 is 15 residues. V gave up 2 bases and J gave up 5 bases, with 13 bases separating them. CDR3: CASSELSGQHNEQFF. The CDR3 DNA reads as TGTGCCAGCAGTGAATTAAGCGGTCAGCACAATGAGCAGTTCTTC. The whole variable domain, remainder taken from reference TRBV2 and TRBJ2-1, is EPEVTQTPSHQVTQMGQEVILRCVPISNHLYFYWYRQILGQKVEFLVSFYNNEISEKSEIFDDQFSVERPDGSNFTLKIRSTKLEDSAMYFCASSELSGQHNEQFFGPGTRLTVL.

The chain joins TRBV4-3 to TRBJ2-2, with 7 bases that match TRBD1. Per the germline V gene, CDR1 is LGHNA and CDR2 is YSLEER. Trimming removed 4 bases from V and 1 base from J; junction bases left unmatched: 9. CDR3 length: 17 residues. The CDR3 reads CASSRGTVPMNTGELFF. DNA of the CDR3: TGCGCCAGCAGCCGGGGGACAGTCCCTATGAACACCGGGGAGCTGTTTTTT.

This CDR3 is CASKRDRVVYEQYF. CDR3 bases: TGTGCCAGCAAACGGGACAGGGTCGTTTACGAGCAGTACTTC. J is TRBJ2-7 and V is TRBV6-1; 9 nucleotides agree with TRBD1. Germline V CDR1 and CDR2: MNHNS, SASEGT. The CDR3 sequence is 14 residues long. Trimming removed 7 bases from V and 4 bases from J; junction bases left unmatched: 8.

The CDR3 DNA reads TGTGCCAGCAGTCGGGAGGGCAGGGGAGAGACCCAGTACTTC. This translates into CASSREGRGETQYF. The chain uses TRBV6-6 and TRBJ2-5; 8 bases match TRBD2. Trimming took 5 bases from V and 4 from J; bases not matched to a gene: 6. Germline lookup yields CDR1 MNHNY and CDR2 SVGAGI (reference sequence). This CDR3 has 14 amino acids.

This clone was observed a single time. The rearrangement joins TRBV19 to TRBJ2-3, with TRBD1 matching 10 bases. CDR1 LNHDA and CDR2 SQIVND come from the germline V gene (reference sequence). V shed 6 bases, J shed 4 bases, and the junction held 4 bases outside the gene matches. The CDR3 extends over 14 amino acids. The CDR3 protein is CASSGTGAPDTQYF. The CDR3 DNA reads TGTGCCAGTAGCGGGACAGGGGCTCCAGATACGCAGTATTTT. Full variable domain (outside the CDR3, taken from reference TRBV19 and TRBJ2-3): DGGITQSPKYLFRKEGQNVTLSCEQNLNHDAMYWYRQDPGQGLRLIYYSQIVNDFQKGDIAEGYSVSREKKESFPLTVTSAQKNPTAFYLCASSGTGAPDTQYFGPGTRLTVL.

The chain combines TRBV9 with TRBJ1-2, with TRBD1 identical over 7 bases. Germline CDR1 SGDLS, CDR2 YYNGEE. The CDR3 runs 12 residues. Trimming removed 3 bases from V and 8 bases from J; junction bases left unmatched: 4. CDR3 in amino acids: CASSADRVGYTF. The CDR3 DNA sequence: TGTGCCAGCAGCGCCGACAGGGTCGGCTACACCTTC.

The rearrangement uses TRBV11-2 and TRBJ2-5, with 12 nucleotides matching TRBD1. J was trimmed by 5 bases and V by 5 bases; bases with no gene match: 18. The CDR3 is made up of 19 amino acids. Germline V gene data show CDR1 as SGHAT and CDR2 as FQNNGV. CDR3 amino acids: CASSHRNRDRGLWYETQYF. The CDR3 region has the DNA TGTGCCAGCAGCCACAGAAACCGGGACAGGGGGCTTTGGTATGAGACCCAGTACTTC. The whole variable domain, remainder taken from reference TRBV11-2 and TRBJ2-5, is EAGVAQSPRYKIIEKRQSVAFWCNPISGHATLYWYQQILGQGPKLLIQFQNNGVVDDSQLPKDRFSAERLKGVDSTLKIQPAKLEDSAVYLCASSHRNRDRGLWYETQYFGPGTRLLVL.

CDR3 bases: TGCGCCAGCAGCTTGGGGGCCACTGAAGCTTTCTTT. The encoded protein is CASSLGATEAFF. The chain has TRBV5-1 and TRBJ1-1; no clear D gene. CDR3 length equals 12 residues. Trimming took off 0 bases at V and 4 bases at J, with 4 bases between the two ends. Per the germline V gene, CDR1 is SGHRS and CDR2 is YFSETQ.